This T cell receptor beta chain originates from a study of shared clonotypes between healthy human individuals. Findings and limits, study-wide: Naive subsets tended to show greater estimated richness than memory subsets. Lower generation probabilities were found for non-shared clonotypes than for those shared by all four donors.

Naive CD8 cells lacked CD45RO, underwent positive selection for CCR7 and left out terminally differentiated effector memory CD45RA+ cells. As concerns this clone: The antigen is undetermined. The sample carries other DNA sequences with the same CDR3.

The input for sorted-subset replicate PCRs was approximately 200 ng DNA, 25,000 to 35,000 T cell genomes. Clones were sequenced by immunoSEQ multiplex PCR, and TCRdb holds only the in-frame ones, with some missing. The sample carries 1.5 million to 2.5 million clones, about 95% recorded once. The source is a man younger than 35 in good health. Sequences were obtained from naive CD8+ T cells sorted from blood.

The CDR3 is CASSETNTGELFF. CDR3 nucleotides: TGTGCCAGCTCCGAGACAAACACCGGGGAGCTGTTTTTT. The chain uses TRBV7-9 and TRBJ2-2; no reliable D call. The CDR3 contains 13 residues. Germline CDR1 and CDR2: SEHNR and FQNEAQ (reference sequence). Trimming stripped 8 bases from V and 2 bases from J, with 9 bases between.